The 10 T cell receptor beta chains below were found in one sample sequenced in a study of cytomegalovirus exposure and HLA in healthy donors. The study ran its PCR with 60 Vbeta and 13 Jbeta primers. Assay used: immunoSEQ multiplex PCR; TCRdb lists only in-frame clones, some missing. The data hold 80,000 or so clones, with approximately 60% observed a single time. Sequencing was performed on PBMCs. The receptor source for this set is a male donor in good health and CMV-seropositive.

The chain employs TRBV28 and TRBJ2-2; TRBD1 agrees at 11 bases. V trimming: 6 bases; J trimming: 5 bases; junction bases outside the gene matches: 8. Germline CDR1 reads MDHEN; CDR2 reads SYDVKM. CDR3 length equals 16 residues. CDR3 sequence reads: CASRLSGQGDTGELFF. CDR3 DNA sequence: TGTGCCAGCAGGCTCTCGGGACAGGGGGATACCGGGGAGCTGTTTTTT.

The genes are TRBV30 and TRBJ2-7, with TRBD2 matching over 8 bases. J was trimmed by 0 bases and V by 1 base; bases with no gene match: 5. Germline loops: CDR1 GTSNPN, CDR2 SVGIG (reference sequence). There are 15 residues in the CDR3. CDR3 sequence (DNA): TGTGCCTGGAGTGGCCTAGCGGGCCTCTCCTACGAGCAGTACTTC. Protein sequence: CAWSGLAGLSYEQYF.

The chain combines TRBV18 with TRBJ2-7, with 11 nucleotides matching TRBD2. The junction had 10 bases not matched to a gene; V was cut back by 1 base and J by 5 bases. The CDR3 extends over 17 amino acids. Germline V CDR1 and CDR2: KGHSH, LQKENI. CDR3 DNA sequence: TGTGCCAGCTCACCACTGGTTAGCGGGAGGGCCCTTAACGAGCAGTACTTC. It encodes CASSPLVSGRALNEQYF.

This chain connects TRBV18 to TRBJ2-1, with a weak D call TRBD1 (6 bases). Trimming pared 4 bases from V and 10 bases from J, leaving 26 bases between. Germline V gene sequence: CDR1 KGHSH, CDR2 LQKENI. This CDR3 contains 17 residues. The CDR3: CASSLHGQRTYRWEQFF. CDR3 in DNA: TGTGCCAGCTCACTGCATGGACAGAGGACTTACCGATGGGAGCAGTTCTTC.

The V and J genes are TRBV25-1 and TRBJ2-7; D remains ambiguous. This CDR3 spans 13 amino acids. The V gene's germline CDR1 is MGHDK and CDR2 SYGVNS. V lost 8 bases to trimming and J lost 0 bases, with 11 bases between them. CDR3 coding DNA: TGTGCCAGCCTGCTCAGTGGCTCCTACGAGCAGTACTTC. This gives the protein CASLLSGSYEQYF.

The rearrangement joins TRBV5-6 to TRBJ2-2, with D perhaps matching TRBD2 (5 bases). The CDR3 runs 14 residues. Germline CDR1 is SGHDT and CDR2 is YYEEEE. The V end was cut by 4 bases, the J end by 2 bases, with 9 bases between. CDR3: CASSPGLNTGELFF. CDR3 DNA sequence: TGTGCCAGCAGCCCCGGACTTAACACCGGGGAGCTGTTTTTT.

The chain links TRBV14 to TRBJ2-5; 7 bases align to TRBD1. The CDR3 sequence is 15 residues long. The V and J ends lost 1 base and 1 base, in that order; junction bases with no gene match: 3. Germline loops: CDR1 SGHDN, CDR2 FVKESK. Here the CDR3 reads CASSQGTGRQETQYF. CDR3 nucleotides: TGTGCCAGCAGCCAAGGGACAGGTCGCCAAGAGACCCAGTACTTC.

This sequence joins TRBV7-3 and TRBJ2-3; D possibly corresponds to TRBD2 (5 bases). Trimming left V 6 bases short and J 1 base short, with 11 bases between. The germline V gene has CDR1 SGHTA and CDR2 FQGTGA. The CDR3 is made up of 14 amino acids. In nucleotides, the CDR3 is TGTGCCAGCAGGTCGGAGGAAGGCACAGATACGCAGTATTTT. It encodes CASRSEEGTDTQYF. The full variable domain, with the rest looked up from reference TRBV7-3 and TRBJ2-3, is GAGVSQTPSNKVTEKGKYVELRCDPISGHTALYWYRQSLGQGPEFLIYFQGTGAADDSGLPNDRFFAVRPEGSVSTLKIQRTERGDSAVYLCASRSEEGTDTQYFGPGTRLTVL.

The chain combines TRBV7-9 with TRBJ2-7; D unclear. The V end was cut by 1 base, the J end by 7 bases, with 8 bases between. From germline, CDR1 is SEHNR and CDR2 FQNEAQ (reference sequence). The length of the CDR3 is 12 residues. CDR3 sequence reads: CASSLVAEEQYF. In DNA form, the CDR3 reads TGTGCCAGCAGCTTAGTGGCCGAAGAGCAGTACTTC.

The CDR3 coding sequence is TGTGCCAGCAGTGAAGCTGTGATTAGCGGGGCGAGCACAGATACGCAGTATTTT. Translation gives CASSEAVISGASTDTQYF. The chain links TRBV6-1 to TRBJ2-3, with 8 bases fitting TRBD2. Germline assignment: CDR1 MNHNS and CDR2 SASEGT. This CDR3 has 18 residues. V dropped 0 bases and J dropped 0; count of bases not matched to a gene: 8.